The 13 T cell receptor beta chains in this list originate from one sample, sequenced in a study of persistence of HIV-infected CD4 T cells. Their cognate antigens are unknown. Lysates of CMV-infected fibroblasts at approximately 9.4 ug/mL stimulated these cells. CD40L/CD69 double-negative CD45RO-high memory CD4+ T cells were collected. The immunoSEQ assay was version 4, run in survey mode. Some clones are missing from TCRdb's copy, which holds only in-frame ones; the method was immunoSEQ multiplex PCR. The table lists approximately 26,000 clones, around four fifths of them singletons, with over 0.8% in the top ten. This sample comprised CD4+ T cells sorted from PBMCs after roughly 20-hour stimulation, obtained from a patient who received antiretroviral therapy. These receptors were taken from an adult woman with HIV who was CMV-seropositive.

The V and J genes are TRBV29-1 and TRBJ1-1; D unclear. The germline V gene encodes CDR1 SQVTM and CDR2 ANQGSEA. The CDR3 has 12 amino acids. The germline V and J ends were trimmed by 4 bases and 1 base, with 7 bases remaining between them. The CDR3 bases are TGCAGCGTTGTTAGGGCGAACACTGAAGCTTTCTTT. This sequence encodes CSVVRANTEAFF.

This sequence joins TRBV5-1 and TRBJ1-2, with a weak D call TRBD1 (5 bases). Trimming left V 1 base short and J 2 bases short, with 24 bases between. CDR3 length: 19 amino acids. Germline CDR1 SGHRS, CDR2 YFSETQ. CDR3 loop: CASSLSGVSGTTKNYGYTF. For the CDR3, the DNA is TGCGCCAGCAGCTTGTCGGGGGTCTCGGGAACTACTAAAAACTATGGCTACACCTTC.

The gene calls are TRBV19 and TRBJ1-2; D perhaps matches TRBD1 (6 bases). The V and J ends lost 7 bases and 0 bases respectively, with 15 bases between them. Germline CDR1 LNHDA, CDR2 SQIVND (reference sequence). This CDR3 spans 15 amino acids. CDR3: CASKAWTVANYGYTF. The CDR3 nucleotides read TGTGCCAGTAAGGCGTGGACAGTAGCTAACTATGGCTACACCTTC.

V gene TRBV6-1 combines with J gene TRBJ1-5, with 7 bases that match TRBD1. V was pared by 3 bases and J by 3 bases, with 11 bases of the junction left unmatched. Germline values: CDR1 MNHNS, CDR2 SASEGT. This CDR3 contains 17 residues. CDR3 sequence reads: CASSDRVDRAPNQPQHF. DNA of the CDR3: TGTGCCAGCAGTGACCGCGTCGACAGGGCCCCCAATCAGCCCCAGCATTTT.

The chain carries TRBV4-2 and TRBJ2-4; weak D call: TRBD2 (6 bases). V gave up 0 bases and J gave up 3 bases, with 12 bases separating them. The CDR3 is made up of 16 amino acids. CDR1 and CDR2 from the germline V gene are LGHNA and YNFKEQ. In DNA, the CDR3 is TGTGCCAGCAGCCAAGAGGTGGGGGGACTCAAAAACATTCAGTACTTC. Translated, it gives CASSQEVGGLKNIQYF.

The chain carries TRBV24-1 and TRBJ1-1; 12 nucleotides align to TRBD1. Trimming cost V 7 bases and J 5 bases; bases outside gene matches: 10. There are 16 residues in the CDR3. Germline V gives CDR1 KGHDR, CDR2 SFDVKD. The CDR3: CATSQSGQGARTEAFF. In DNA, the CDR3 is TGTGCCACCAGCCAATCGGGACAGGGGGCGAGGACTGAAGCTTTCTTT.

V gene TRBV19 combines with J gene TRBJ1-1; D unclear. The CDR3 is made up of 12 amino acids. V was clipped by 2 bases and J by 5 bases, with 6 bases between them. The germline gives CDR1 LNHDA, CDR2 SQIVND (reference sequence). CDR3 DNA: TGTGCCAGTAGTATACGGAAGACTGAAGCTTTCTTT. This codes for CASSIRKTEAFF.

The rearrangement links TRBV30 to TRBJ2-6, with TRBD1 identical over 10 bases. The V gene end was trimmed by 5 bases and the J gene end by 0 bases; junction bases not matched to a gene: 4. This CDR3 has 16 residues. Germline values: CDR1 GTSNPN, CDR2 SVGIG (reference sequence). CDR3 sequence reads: CAWGTGVFSGANVLTF. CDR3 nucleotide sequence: TGTGCCTGGGGGACAGGGGTCTTCTCTGGGGCCAACGTCCTGACTTTC.

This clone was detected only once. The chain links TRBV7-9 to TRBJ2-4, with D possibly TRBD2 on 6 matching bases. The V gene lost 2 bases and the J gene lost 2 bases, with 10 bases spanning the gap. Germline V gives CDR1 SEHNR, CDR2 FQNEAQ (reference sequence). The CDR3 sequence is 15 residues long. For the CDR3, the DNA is TGTGCCAGCAGCTTATACCGGGAGTCCAAAAACATTCAGTACTTC. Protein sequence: CASSLYRESKNIQYF. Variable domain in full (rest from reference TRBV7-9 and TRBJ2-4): DTGVSQNPRHKITKRGQNVTFRCDPISEHNRLYWYRQTLGQGPEFLTYFQNEAQLEKSRLLSDRFSAERPKGSFSTLEIQRTEQGDSAMYLCASSLYRESKNIQYFGAGTRLSVL.

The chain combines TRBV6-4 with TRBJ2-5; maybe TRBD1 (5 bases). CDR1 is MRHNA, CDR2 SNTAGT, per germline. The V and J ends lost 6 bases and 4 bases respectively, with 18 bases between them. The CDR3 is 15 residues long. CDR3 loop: CASRRTRPMGETQYF. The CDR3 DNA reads TGTGCCAGCAGACGGACACGCCCGATGGGAGAGACCCAGTACTTC.

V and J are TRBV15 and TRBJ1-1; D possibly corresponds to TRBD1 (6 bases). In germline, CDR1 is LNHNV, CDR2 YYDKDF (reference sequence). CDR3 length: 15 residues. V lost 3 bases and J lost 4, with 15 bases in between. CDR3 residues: CATSSYPLDSTEAFF. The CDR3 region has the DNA TGTGCCACCAGCAGCTATCCCTTGGACAGCACTGAAGCTTTCTTT.

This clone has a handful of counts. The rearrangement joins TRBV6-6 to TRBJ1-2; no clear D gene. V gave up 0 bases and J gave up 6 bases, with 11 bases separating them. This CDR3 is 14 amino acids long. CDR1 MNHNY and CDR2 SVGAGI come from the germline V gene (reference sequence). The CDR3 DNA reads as TGTGCCAGCAGTTACTCGTACAATAGGGATGGCTACACCTTC. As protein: CASSYSYNRDGYTF.

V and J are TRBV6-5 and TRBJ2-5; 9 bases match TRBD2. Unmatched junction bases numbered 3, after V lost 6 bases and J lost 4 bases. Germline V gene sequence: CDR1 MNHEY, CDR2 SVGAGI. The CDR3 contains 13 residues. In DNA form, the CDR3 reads TGTGCCAGCAGGACTAGCGGATTAGAGACCCAGTACTTC. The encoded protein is CASRTSGLETQYF.